Listed below are T cell receptor beta chains from one sample, sequenced in a study of cytomegalovirus exposure and HLA in healthy donors. TCRdb's copy holds only in-frame clones and misses some; the assay was immunoSEQ multiplex PCR. The sample holds about 190,000 clones; more than 70% are singletons and the top ten take 4.5% to 5.5%. The material sequenced was PBMCs. All receptors derive from a man younger than 45 in good health and CMV-seropositive. Both conserved end residues are part of each CDR3. D genes are given only for firm matches. Size is omitted from some rows. Given values are once, few, many or a class for expanded clones.

TGCGCCAGCAGCCAAGCACAGGGGTTCACCAATCAGCCCCAGCATTTT	CASSQAQGFTNQPQHF	TRBJ1-5	TRBV4-1	TRBD1	NA
TGTGCCAGCAGCCACGGACAGGGGGGCCAGACCCAGTACTTC	CASSHGQGGQTQYF	TRBJ2-5	TRBV14	TRBD1	NA
TGTGCCAGCAGGGGGGAGGGGTTCTATGGCTACACCTTC	CASRGEGFYGYTF	TRBJ1-2	TRBV2	NA	NA
TGTGCCATTATGGGACTAGCGGGGAACGGGGAGCTGTTTTTT	CAIMGLAGNGELFF	TRBJ2-2	TRBV10-3	TRBD2	few
TGTGCCAGCAGCTCCGGGACAGCTTATGAAAAACTGTTTTTT	CASSSGTAYEKLFF	TRBJ1-4	TRBV28	TRBD1	NA
TGTGCCAGCAGTTGGGGGCGGAATGAGCAGTTCTTC	CASSWGRNEQFF	TRBJ2-1	TRBV7-2	NA	NA
TGTGCCAGCAGTAATACAGGGTACCCTACGGAGCAGTACTTC	CASSNTGYPTEQYF	TRBJ2-7	TRBV6-5	NA	NA
TGTGCCAGCAGTGAGTTCGGGACAGGAGTTTATAATTCACCCCTCCACTTT	CASSEFGTGVYNSPLHF	TRBJ1-6	TRBV6-1	TRBD1	NA
TGCAGCGCGACCAGGGGGGTGAACACTGAAGCTTTCTTT	CSATRGVNTEAFF	TRBJ1-1	TRBV29-1	TRBD1	once
TGCGCCAGCAGCGAATTAGACAGGGGACCCTACGAGCAGTACTTC	CASSELDRGPYEQYF	TRBJ2-7	TRBV5-1	TRBD1	once
TGCGCCAGCAGCCCGGGACAGGCTAACACTGAAGCTTTCTTT	CASSPGQANTEAFF	TRBJ1-1	TRBV5-1	TRBD1	NA
TGTGCCAGCAGCCCAGGAACAGATACGCAGTATTTT	CASSPGTDTQYF	TRBJ2-3	TRBV7-2	NA	once
TGTGCCAGCAGTGAAGCTGGGCTAGCGGTGCGAGGGGGGACCCAGTACTTC	CASSEAGLAVRGGTQYF	TRBJ2-5	TRBV2	NA	NA
TGCGCCAGCAGCCAAGAAGCGAAGGGGTATGAGCAGTTCTTC	CASSQEAKGYEQFF	TRBJ2-1	TRBV4-1	NA	NA
TGTGCCAGCAGAGGACAGGGTAGCAATCAGCCCCAGCATTTT	CASRGQGSNQPQHF	TRBJ1-5	TRBV27	TRBD1	NA
TGTGCCAGTAGTACAACGGGACTATCCTACGAGCAGTACTTC	CASSTTGLSYEQYF	TRBJ2-7	TRBV19	TRBD2	NA
TGTGCCAGCAGTCCACAGGTCCTTAATGAAAAACTGTTTTTT	CASSPQVLNEKLFF	TRBJ1-4	TRBV28	NA	NA
TGTGCCAGCAGCCTAGGGGACAGAGCGTACAATGAGCAGTTCTTC	CASSLGDRAYNEQFF	TRBJ2-1	TRBV7-9	TRBD1	few
TGTGCCAGCACCCTTAGCGGGAAAGAGACCCAGTACTTC	CASTLSGKETQYF	TRBJ2-5	TRBV28	TRBD2	few
TGTGCCAGCAGCCAATCGAACAGCAAAGAGACCCAGTACTTC	CASSQSNSKETQYF	TRBJ2-5	TRBV16	NA	NA
TGTGCCAGCAGCTTACTGGCAGGGGCAGATACGCAGTATTTT	CASSLLAGADTQYF	TRBJ2-3	TRBV7-3	NA	NA
TGCGCCAGCAGCAGGGGGACATACGGCACCGGGGAGCTGTTTTTT	CASSRGTYGTGELFF	TRBJ2-2	TRBV5-1	NA	NA
TGTGCCAGCAGCTCAGGACAGGGGGGATATACGCAGTATTTT	CASSSGQGGYTQYF	TRBJ2-3	TRBV11-1	TRBD1	NA
TGTGCCAGCAGCCTAGGAGAGTGGAGCTCCTACGAGCAGTACTTC	CASSLGEWSSYEQYF	TRBJ2-7	TRBV7-9	NA	NA
TGTGCCAGCAGCCAAGGGCGGTGGGATGGCTACACCTTC	CASSQGRWDGYTF	TRBJ1-2	TRBV4-2	NA	NA
TGTGCCGCCGGGGGGACCTACAATGAGCAGTTCTTC	CAAGGTYNEQFF	TRBJ2-1	TRBV7-3	TRBD2	few
TGTGCCAGCAGACCCCAAGGCCGACGGGACACTGAAGCTTTCTTT	CASRPQGRRDTEAFF	TRBJ1-1	TRBV28	NA	few
TGTGCCAGTAGTATAGTGGGCAGGCTAGCGGTAGAGACCCAGTACTTC	CASSIVGRLAVETQYF	TRBJ2-5	TRBV19	TRBD2	NA
TGTGCCAGCTCAGAGCAGGGCGCCGGGGAGCTGTTTTTT	CASSEQGAGELFF	TRBJ2-2	TRBV18	NA	few
TGTGCCAGCAGCGGAGGGCGGGGGCGGGATACGCAGTATTTT	CASSGGRGRDTQYF	TRBJ2-3	TRBV11-2	NA	NA
TGTGCCAGCTCACCAGGGGACACTAATAGCAACCAGCCCCAGCATTTT	CASSPGDTNSNQPQHF	TRBJ1-5	TRBV18	NA	NA
TGTGCCAGCAGTTTCAAGGACGGGAGTGTCGAAGCTTTCTTT	CASSFKDGSVEAFF	TRBJ1-1	TRBV6-5	NA	few
TGTGCCAGCAGCTCTCTCCATTTCGGTTCCACTGAAGCTTTCTTT	CASSSLHFGSTEAFF	TRBJ1-1	TRBV11-2	NA	NA
TGTGCCAGCAGCTTGGGACCAGGGGTAACAGAGACCCAGTACTTC	CASSLGPGVTETQYF	TRBJ2-5	TRBV5-5	NA	NA
TGTGCCAGCAGCCCAGCTCTTCCCGGAGTGGATACGCAGTATTTT	CASSPALPGVDTQYF	TRBJ2-3	TRBV28	NA	once
TGTGCCAGCAGTTCACCGGAGGGGAACACTGAAGCTTTCTTT	CASSSPEGNTEAFF	TRBJ1-1	TRBV28	NA	NA
TGTGCCAGCAGTTACTGGTCTAGTAAGGCCACAGATACGCAGTATTTT	CASSYWSSKATDTQYF	TRBJ2-3	TRBV6-5	NA	NA
TGTGCCAGCATTGAACAGGGTAGGGTAACTAATGAAAAACTGTTTTTT	CASIEQGRVTNEKLFF	TRBJ1-4	TRBV7-9	NA	NA
TGTGCCAGCAGCTTAGGGCGGGGCGACGAAAAACTGTTTTTT	CASSLGRGDEKLFF	TRBJ1-4	TRBV7-9	NA	few
TGTGCCACGGCTAGCGGACGCTCCTACAATGAGCAGTTCTTC	CATASGRSYNEQFF	TRBJ2-1	TRBV28	TRBD2	NA
TGCGCCAGCAGCGCATACTCCACAGGGGCCGATGGCTACACCTTC	CASSAYSTGADGYTF	TRBJ1-2	TRBV5-1	TRBD1	NA
TGTGCCAGCACCACATGGCCGGGGACTGGGGCCAACGTCCTGACTTTC	CASTTWPGTGANVLTF	TRBJ2-6	TRBV28	NA	NA
TGTGCCAGCAGCCCCCGAGGACAGGGCTTCTACGAGCAGTACTTC	CASSPRGQGFYEQYF	TRBJ2-7	TRBV7-2	TRBD1	NA
TGTGCCAGCAGTTCGCGACTAGCGGGAGGTGGAGAGCAGTACTTC	CASSSRLAGGGEQYF	TRBJ2-7	TRBV27	TRBD2	NA
TGTGCCAGTAGTGCCCACAGGGACAATGAGCAGTTCTTC	CASSAHRDNEQFF	TRBJ2-1	TRBV19	NA	NA
TGTGCCACCAGCAGATCGGAAGGTCTAGAAGGACTCGAGCAGTACTTC	CATSRSEGLEGLEQYF	TRBJ2-7	TRBV15	NA	NA
TGTGCCAGCAGCTTGAGGCGGGGCAGCACAGATACGCAGTATTTT	CASSLRRGSTDTQYF	TRBJ2-3	TRBV5-4	NA	NA
TGTGCCAGCAGCTTGACAGGGGTTAACCAGCCCCAGCATTTT	CASSLTGVNQPQHF	TRBJ1-5	TRBV6-5	TRBD1	NA
TGTGCCACCGCCCGGGGCACTGAAGCTTTCTTT	CATARGTEAFF	TRBJ1-1	TRBV10-3	NA	NA